Listed here are 31 T cell receptor beta chains from one sample, sequenced in a study of pediatric ulcerative colitis. Only in-frame clones appear in the TCRdb table, and some are missing; sequencing was by immunoSEQ multiplex PCR. This table has 30,000 or so clones, about 81% appearing once. During colonoscopy, one to two rectal pinch biopsies were collected. What was sequenced was gut tissue. Source of these receptors: a boy between 10 and 17 years old with mild ulcerative colitis.

The chain has TRBV6-5 and TRBJ2-2; TRBD2 agrees at 12 bases. Looked up from germline, CDR1 is MNHEY and CDR2 is SVGAGI. V trimming: 0 bases; J trimming: 4 bases; junction bases outside the gene matches: 0. This CDR3 is 16 amino acids long. This chain's CDR3 is CASSYSTSGGTGELFF. The CDR3 region has the DNA TGTGCCAGCAGTTACTCGACTAGCGGGGGCACCGGGGAGCTGTTTTTT.

The genes are TRBV21-1 and TRBJ1-4; the listed D gene, TRBD1, was not tested against the DNA. TRBV21-1 is a pseudogene locus. The CDR3 length is 14 residues. Written as DNA, the CDR3 is TGTGCCAGCAGCAAAGTACGTCAAGGGGGATCACTGTTTTTT. It codes for CASSKVRQGGSLFF.

The chain is built from TRBV13 and TRBJ2-5; D gene uncertain. TRBJ2-7 explains the end of the DNA better; the J call may be wrong. Looked up from germline, CDR1 is PRHDT and CDR2 is FYEKMQ (reference sequence). The CDR3 totals 12 residues. The CDR3 nucleotides are TGTGCCAGCAGCGGATCATCCTACGAGCAGTACTTC. Its translation is CASSGSSYEQYF.

This clone is medium-sized. The chain couples TRBV6-1 to TRBJ2-2; tentatively, D is TRBD2 (5 bases). This CDR3 is built from 13 residues. Trimming pared 6 bases from V and 5 bases from J, leaving 10 bases between. Germline CDR1 is MNHNS and CDR2 is SASEGT. CDR3 loop: CASSSTGTGELFF. CDR3 nucleotide sequence: TGTGCCAGCAGCTCTACGGGGACCGGGGAGCTGTTTTTT.

This clone occurred a few times. This rearrangement joins TRBV23-1 to TRBJ1-5, with a weak D call TRBD1 (5 bases). TRBV23-1 is labeled an ORF, and its function is uncertain. There are 11 residues in the CDR3. Trimming took off 6 bases at V and 15 bases at J, with 15 bases between the two ends. CDR3 loop: CASSWGEVGHF. For the CDR3, the DNA is TGCGCCAGCAGCTGGGGGGAGGTTGGGCATTTT.

The chain recombines TRBV30 with TRBJ1-6; D may be TRBD1 (5 bases). Germline V gives CDR1 GTSNPN, CDR2 SVGIG (reference sequence). V was trimmed by 7 bases and J by 10 bases, leaving 14 bases between them. CDR3 length: 12 amino acids. In DNA, the CDR3 is TGTGCCTCGGATACGTGGGACTCACCCCTCCACTTT. This gives the protein CASDTWDSPLHF.

This clone was found once. This chain links TRBV2 with TRBJ2-7; perhaps TRBD1 as D (6 bases). Trimming stripped 8 bases from V and 1 base from J, with 15 bases between. The CDR3 spans 14 residues. Germline CDR1 and CDR2: SNHLY and FYNNEI. CDR3 in DNA: TGTGCCAGCTCCCTAATTACAGGGTCCTACGAGCAGTACTTC. Amino acids: CASSLITGSYEQYF.

The chain combines TRBV15 with TRBJ2-1; 7 nucleotides match TRBD2. CDR3 length equals 15 residues. CDR1 is LNHNV, CDR2 YYDKDF, per germline (reference sequence). Trimming took 3 bases from V and 5 from J; bases not matched to a gene: 7. In DNA form, the CDR3 reads TGTGCCACCAGCAGGGCTCCGGGAGGAAACAATGAGCAGTTCTTC. Its protein is CATSRAPGGNNEQFF.

This clone is a singleton in its sample. The chain uses TRBV9 and TRBJ2-3; 8 nucleotides match TRBD2. From germline, CDR1 is SGDLS and CDR2 YYNGEE. The CDR3 is 16 amino acids. V trimming: 0 bases; J trimming: 2 bases; junction bases outside the gene matches: 5. CDR3 protein: CASSVAGGGLTDTQYF. The CDR3 coding sequence is TGTGCCAGCAGCGTAGCCGGCGGGGGGCTCACAGATACGCAGTATTTT.

This chain uses TRBV19 with TRBJ2-5; 7 positions agree with TRBD1. CDR3 length: 13 amino acids. V was pared by 7 bases and J by 6 bases, with 8 bases of the junction left unmatched. CDR1 LNHDA and CDR2 SQIVND come from the germline V gene (reference sequence). The chain's CDR3 is CASNSRGKKTQYF. DNA for the CDR3: TGTGCCAGTAACTCCAGGGGGAAAAAGACCCAGTACTTC.

The chain uses TRBV5-1 and TRBJ1-1; possible D gene TRBD1, 5 bases. V lost 5 bases and J lost 3, with 14 bases in between. CDR3 size: 14 residues. CDR1 is SGHRS and CDR2 is YFSETQ in the germline V gene. CDR3 sequence: CASSSGGIDTEAFF. As DNA, the CDR3 is TGCGCCAGCAGTTCCGGGGGGATCGACACTGAAGCTTTCTTT. The full variable domain, completed using reference TRBV5-1 and TRBJ1-1, is KAGVTQTPRYLIKTRGQQVTLSCSPISGHRSVSWYQQTPGQGLQFLFEYFSETQRNKGNFPGRFSGRQFSNSRSEMNVSTLELGDSALYLCASSSGGIDTEAFFGQGTRLTVV.

V is TRBV29-1 and J is TRBJ2-1; 7 bases are shared with TRBD2. The CDR3 is 14 residues long. V shed 6 bases, J shed 0 bases, and the junction held 5 bases outside the gene matches. In germline, CDR1 is SQVTM, CDR2 ANQGSEA. CDR3 in DNA: TGCAGCGTGCTAGCGGACCTCTCCTACAATGAGCAGTTCTTC. Its translation is CSVLADLSYNEQFF.

The rearrangement links TRBV5-4 to TRBJ1-6; D is possibly TRBD1 (5 bases). This CDR3 has 16 amino acids. Germline CDR1 reads SGHNT; CDR2 reads YYREEE (reference sequence). With 4 bases removed from V and 7 bases from J, the gap between germline ends came to 18 bases. CDR3 DNA: TGTGCCAGCAGCCGGGGCGGGGTATCATCGAATTCACCCCTCCACTTT. Amino acid sequence: CASSRGGVSSNSPLHF.

The chain carries TRBV7-8 and TRBJ2-5, with D possibly being TRBD2 (5 bases). From germline, CDR1 is SGHVS and CDR2 FQNEAQ. V lost 5 bases, J lost 3 bases, and 10 bases lay in between. This CDR3 is 13 amino acids long. The CDR3 region is CASSHRGKETQYF. The DNA for the CDR3 is TGTGCCAGCAGCCACCGGGGAAAAGAGACCCAGTACTTC. Drawing the rest from reference TRBV7-8 and TRBJ2-5, the complete variable domain is GAGVSQSPRYKVAKRGQDVALRCDPISGHVSLFWYQQALGQGPEFLTYFQNEAQLDKSGLPSDRFFAERPEGSVSTLKIQRTQQEDSAVYLCASSHRGKETQYFGPGTRLLVL.

The rearrangement joins TRBV9 to TRBJ1-1, with 7 bases identical to TRBD1. Germline-derived CDR1 and CDR2 are SGDLS and YYNGEE. This CDR3 region has 17 residues. Unmatched junction bases numbered 11, after V lost 3 bases and J lost 0 bases. The chain's CDR3 is CASSAWDRGTMNTEAFF. CDR3 coding DNA: TGTGCCAGCAGCGCCTGGGACAGAGGGACAATGAACACTGAAGCTTTCTTT.

This clone has more than one count but fewer than ten. This chain joins TRBV29-1 and TRBJ2-3, with 9 bases fitting TRBD2. The V segment lost 6 bases and the J segment 3 bases; nucleotides outside the gene matches: 4. The CDR3 length is 13 residues. Germline V lookup: CDR1 SQVTM, CDR2 ANQGSEA. The CDR3: CSVAGGRTDTQYF. CDR3 bases: TGCAGCGTGGCGGGGGGGAGGACAGATACGCAGTATTTT.

The rearrangement joins TRBV5-8 to TRBJ2-5; possibly TRBD1 for D (5 bases). Trimming shortened V by 1 base and J by 5 bases, and 9 bases separated the two germline ends. Germline V gene sequence: CDR1 SGHTS, CDR2 YDEGEE. The CDR3 is made up of 13 amino acids. DNA for the CDR3: TGTGCCAGCAGCTTGCCAGGGATGGAGACCCAGTACTTC. This codes for CASSLPGMETQYF.

The rearrangement links TRBV11-2 to TRBJ1-2; a weak D match, TRBD1 (5 bases). The CDR3 is 15 amino acids. The V end was cut by 3 bases, the J end by 8 bases, with 19 bases between. CDR1 and CDR2 from the germline V gene are SGHAT and FQNNGV. CDR3 bases: TGTGCCAGCAGCTTGTCCCGGGACGCTTCGATGGGCTACACCTTC. It codes for CASSLSRDASMGYTF.

The rearrangement links TRBV4-1 to TRBJ1-2; 7 nucleotides match TRBD1. The germline V gene has CDR1 MGHRA and CDR2 YSYEKL. This CDR3 comprises 14 residues. After removal of 6 bases from V and 7 bases from J, the junction contained 11 bases not matched to a gene. The CDR3 sequence is CASSSRDRLGGYTF. CDR3 sequence (DNA): TGCGCCAGCAGTTCAAGGGACAGACTAGGTGGCTACACCTTC.

The rearrangement joins TRBV30 to TRBJ2-5; no clear D gene. Germline assignment: CDR1 GTSNPN and CDR2 SVGIG (reference sequence). V was shortened by 3 bases and J by 2 bases, with 13 bases between the two germline ends. CDR3 size: 14 residues. The CDR3 region has the DNA TGTGCCTGGAGGAATGGGCTAGGACAAGAGACCCAGTACTTC. It is translated as CAWRNGLGQETQYF.

V and J are TRBV19 and TRBJ1-2; no clear D gene. V gave up 6 bases and J gave up 3 bases, with 5 bases separating them. Germline V gene lookup returns CDR1 LNHDA and CDR2 SQIVND (reference sequence). CDR3 size: 11 residues. The CDR3 region has the DNA TGTGCCAGTAGCGGACACTATGGCTACACCTTC. This translates into CASSGHYGYTF.

V gene TRBV2 combines with J gene TRBJ2-1; tentative D call: TRBD1 (5 bases). Germline CDR1 SNHLY, CDR2 FYNNEI. The CDR3 extends over 12 amino acids. V lost 5 bases and J 7 bases, leaving 9 bases between the germline ends. The CDR3 loop is CASSSDSNEQFF. CDR3 in DNA: TGTGCCAGCAGTTCCGACAGTAATGAGCAGTTCTTC. Full variable domain (missing parts from reference TRBV2 and TRBJ2-1): EPEVTQTPSHQVTQMGQEVILRCVPISNHLYFYWYRQILGQKVEFLVSFYNNEISEKSEIFDDQFSVERPDGSNFTLKIRSTKLEDSAMYFCASSSDSNEQFFGPGTRLTVL.

This chain links TRBV5-6 with TRBJ2-3, with unresolved D. This CDR3 is 15 amino acids long. The V gene lost 3 bases and the J gene lost 0 bases, with 11 bases spanning the gap. Germline V gene data show CDR1 as SGHDT and CDR2 as YYEEEE. This CDR3 is CASSSDPDSTDTQYF. The CDR3 DNA follows: TGTGCCAGCAGCTCCGACCCAGATAGCACAGATACGCAGTATTTT.

J is TRBJ2-5 and V is TRBV11-3, with D hard to call. The V gene lost 0 bases and the J gene lost 7 bases, with 12 bases spanning the gap. Germline CDR1 is SGHNT and CDR2 is YENEEA. There are 14 residues in the CDR3. The CDR3 reads CASSLDLGHGTQYF. Here the CDR3 DNA reads TGTGCCAGCAGCTTAGACCTCGGCCACGGGACCCAGTACTTC.

V usage is TRBV6-1 and J usage is TRBJ1-3; no clear D. CDR1 MNHNS and CDR2 SASEGT come from the germline V gene. V was shortened by 2 bases and J by 0 bases, with 14 bases between the two germline ends. CDR3 size: 17 residues. The CDR3 region is CASSELLRWISGNTIYF. In DNA form, the CDR3 reads TGTGCCAGCAGTGAACTCTTACGCTGGATCTCTGGAAACACCATATATTTT.

The chain uses TRBV5-8 and TRBJ1-2, with D unclear. CDR1 is SGHTS, CDR2 YDEGEE, per germline. The CDR3 is 15 residues long. V was pared by 2 bases and J by 3 bases, with 14 bases between. The CDR3 here is CASSFVFETYYGYTF. Here the CDR3 DNA reads TGTGCCAGCAGCTTTGTATTCGAGACCTACTATGGCTACACCTTC.

V gene TRBV6-5 combines with J gene TRBJ1-4; no clear D. The V end was cut by 9 bases, the J end by 6 bases, with 11 bases between. This CDR3 has 12 amino acids. Per the germline V gene, CDR1 is MNHEY and CDR2 is SVGAGI. CDR3 protein: CASSLEYEKLFF. For the CDR3, the DNA is TGTGCCAGTTCTTTGGAGTATGAAAAACTGTTTTTT.

The chain employs TRBV2 and TRBJ1-1, with a tentative D call TRBD1 (6 bases). Deletions cut 6 bases from V and 0 bases from J, with 14 bases between. Germline loops: CDR1 SNHLY, CDR2 FYNNEI. The CDR3 runs 15 residues. As DNA, the CDR3 is TGTGCCAGCAGCCCTACGGACAGCCTGAACACTGAAGCTTTCTTT. Translated: CASSPTDSLNTEAFF. Supplemented by reference TRBV2 and TRBJ1-1, the full variable domain reads EPEVTQTPSHQVTQMGQEVILRCVPISNHLYFYWYRQILGQKVEFLVSFYNNEISEKSEIFDDQFSVERPDGSNFTLKIRSTKLEDSAMYFCASSPTDSLNTEAFFGQGTRLTVV.

V is TRBV5-8 and J is TRBJ2-3; possibly TRBD1 for D (5 bases). This CDR3 has 14 residues. Trimming took 6 bases from V and 5 from J, leaving 16 bases between them. Looked up from germline, CDR1 is SGHTS and CDR2 is YDEGEE. DNA for the CDR3: TGTGCCAGCATCTATGCAGGGCATGGAGATACGCAGTATTTT. Its protein product is CASIYAGHGDTQYF.

This clone has only a few counts. This chain connects TRBV6-1 to TRBJ1-2; D remains unclear. CDR1 is MNHNS, CDR2 SASEGT, per germline. This CDR3 spans 11 amino acids. V shed 8 bases and J shed 8 bases, with 12 bases lying between them. The CDR3 loop reads CASFYTEGYTF. The CDR3 DNA sequence: TGTGCCAGCTTTTATACGGAGGGCTACACCTTC.

This rearrangement joins TRBV10-3 to TRBJ2-3, with D maybe TRBD2 (7 bases). The CDR3 covers 15 residues. The germline V and J ends were trimmed by 10 bases and 2 bases, with 19 bases remaining between them. Germline V gene lookup returns CDR1 ENHRY and CDR2 SYGVKD. CDR3 nucleotide sequence: TGTGCCACCCGGCTTCGGGGGGCCCACACAGATACGCAGTATTTT. It is translated as CATRLRGAHTDTQYF.